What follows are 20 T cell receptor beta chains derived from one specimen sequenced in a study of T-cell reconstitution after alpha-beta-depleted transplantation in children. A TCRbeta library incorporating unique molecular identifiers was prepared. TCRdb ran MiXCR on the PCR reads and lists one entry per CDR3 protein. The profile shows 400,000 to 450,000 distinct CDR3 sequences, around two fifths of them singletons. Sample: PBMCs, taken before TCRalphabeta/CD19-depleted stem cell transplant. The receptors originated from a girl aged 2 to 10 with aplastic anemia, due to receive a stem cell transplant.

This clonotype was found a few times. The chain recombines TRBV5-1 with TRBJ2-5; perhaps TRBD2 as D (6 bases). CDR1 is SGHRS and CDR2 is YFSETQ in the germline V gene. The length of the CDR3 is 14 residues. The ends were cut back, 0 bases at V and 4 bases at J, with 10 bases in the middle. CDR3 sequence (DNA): TGCGCCAGCAGCTTGGCCGGGGACTCAGAGACCCAGTACTTC. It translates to CASSLAGDSETQYF.

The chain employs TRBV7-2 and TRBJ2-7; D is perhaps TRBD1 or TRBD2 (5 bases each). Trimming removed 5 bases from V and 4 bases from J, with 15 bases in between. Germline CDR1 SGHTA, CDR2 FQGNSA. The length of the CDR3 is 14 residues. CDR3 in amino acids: CASSGTGTLYEQYF. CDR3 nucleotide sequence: TGTGCCAGCAGCGGTACCGGGACCCTTTACGAGCAGTACTTC.

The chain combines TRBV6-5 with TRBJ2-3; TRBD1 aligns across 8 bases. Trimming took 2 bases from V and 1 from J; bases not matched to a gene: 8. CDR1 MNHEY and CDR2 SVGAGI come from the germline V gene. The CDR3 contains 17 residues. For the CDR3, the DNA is TGTGCCAGCAGTTACACCCGACCCAGGGGGCGCACAGATACGCAGTATTTT. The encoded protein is CASSYTRPRGRTDTQYF.

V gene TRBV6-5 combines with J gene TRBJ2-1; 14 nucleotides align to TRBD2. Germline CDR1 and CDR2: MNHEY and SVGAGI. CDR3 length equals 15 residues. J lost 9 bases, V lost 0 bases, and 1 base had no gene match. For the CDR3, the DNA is TGTGCCAGCAGTTACTCGGGACTAGCGGGAGTTGAGCAGTTCTTC. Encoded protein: CASSYSGLAGVEQFF.

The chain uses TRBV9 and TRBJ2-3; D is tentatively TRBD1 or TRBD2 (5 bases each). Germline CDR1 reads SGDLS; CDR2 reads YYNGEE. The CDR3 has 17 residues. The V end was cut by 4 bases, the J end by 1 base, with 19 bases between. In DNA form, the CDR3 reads TGTGCCAGCAGCACCGACGGGACGACGTTTGGCACAGATACGCAGTATTTT. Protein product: CASSTDGTTFGTDTQYF.

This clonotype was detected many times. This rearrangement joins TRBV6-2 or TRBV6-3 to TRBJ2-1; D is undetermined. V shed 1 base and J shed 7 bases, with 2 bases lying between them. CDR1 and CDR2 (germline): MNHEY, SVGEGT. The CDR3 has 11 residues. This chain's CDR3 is CASSYFNEQFF. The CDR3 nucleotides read TGTGCCAGCAGTTACTTTAATGAGCAGTTCTTC.

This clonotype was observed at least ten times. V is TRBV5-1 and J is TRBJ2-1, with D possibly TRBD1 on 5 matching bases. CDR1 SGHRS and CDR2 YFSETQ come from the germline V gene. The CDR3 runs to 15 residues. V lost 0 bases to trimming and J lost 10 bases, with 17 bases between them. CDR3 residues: CASSLGWGELGEQFF. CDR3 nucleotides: TGCGCCAGCAGCTTGGGCTGGGGCGAATTAGGGGAGCAGTTCTTC.

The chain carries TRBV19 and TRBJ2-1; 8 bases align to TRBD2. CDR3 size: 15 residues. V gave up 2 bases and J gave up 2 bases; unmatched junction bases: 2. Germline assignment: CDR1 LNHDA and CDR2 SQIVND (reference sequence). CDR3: CASSIKGLAYNEQFF. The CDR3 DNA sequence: TGTGCCAGTAGTATAAAGGGACTAGCCTACAATGAGCAGTTCTTC.

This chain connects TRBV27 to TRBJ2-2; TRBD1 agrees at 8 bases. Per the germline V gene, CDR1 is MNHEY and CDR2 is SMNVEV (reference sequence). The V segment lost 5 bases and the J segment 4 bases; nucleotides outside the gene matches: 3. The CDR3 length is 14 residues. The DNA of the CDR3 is TGTGCCAGCAGTCCCAGGGGGCGCACCGGGGAGCTGTTTTTT. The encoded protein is CASSPRGRTGELFF.

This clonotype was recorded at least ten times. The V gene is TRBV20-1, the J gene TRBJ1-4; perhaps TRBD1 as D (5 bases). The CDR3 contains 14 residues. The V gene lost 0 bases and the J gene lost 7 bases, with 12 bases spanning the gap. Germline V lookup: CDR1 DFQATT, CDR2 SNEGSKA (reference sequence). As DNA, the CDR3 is TGCAGTGCTAGAGATCGCGGGACGGGTGAAAAACTGTTTTTT. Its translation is CSARDRGTGEKLFF.

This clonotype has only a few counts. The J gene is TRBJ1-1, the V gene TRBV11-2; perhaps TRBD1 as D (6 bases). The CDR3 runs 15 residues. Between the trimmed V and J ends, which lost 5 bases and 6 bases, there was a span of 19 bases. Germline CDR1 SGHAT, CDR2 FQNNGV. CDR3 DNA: TGTGCCAGCAGCCCCCTATGGGGGCTTCGCGCTGAAGCTTTCTTT. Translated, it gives CASSPLWGLRAEAFF. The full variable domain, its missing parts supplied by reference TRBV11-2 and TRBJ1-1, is EAGVAQSPRYKIIEKRQSVAFWCNPISGHATLYWYQQILGQGPKLLIQFQNNGVVDDSQLPKDRFSAERLKGVDSTLKIQPAKLEDSAVYLCASSPLWGLRAEAFFGQGTRLTVV.

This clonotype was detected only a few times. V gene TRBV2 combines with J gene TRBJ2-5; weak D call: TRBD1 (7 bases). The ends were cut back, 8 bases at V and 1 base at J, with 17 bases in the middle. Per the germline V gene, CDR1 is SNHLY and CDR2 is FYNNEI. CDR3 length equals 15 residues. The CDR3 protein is CASGEWQGGQETQYF. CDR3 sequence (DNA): TGTGCCAGCGGAGAGTGGCAGGGGGGCCAAGAGACCCAGTACTTC.

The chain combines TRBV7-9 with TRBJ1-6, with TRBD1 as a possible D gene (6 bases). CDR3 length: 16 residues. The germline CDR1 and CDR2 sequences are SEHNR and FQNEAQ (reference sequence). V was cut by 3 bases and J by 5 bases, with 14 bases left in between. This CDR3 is CASSLPWTDNNSPLHF. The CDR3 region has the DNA TGTGCCAGCAGCTTGCCTTGGACAGACAATAATTCACCCCTCCACTTT.

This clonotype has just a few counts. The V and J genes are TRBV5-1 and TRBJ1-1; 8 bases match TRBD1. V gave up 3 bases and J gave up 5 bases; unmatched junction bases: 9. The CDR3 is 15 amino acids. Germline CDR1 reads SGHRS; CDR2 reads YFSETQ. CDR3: CASSSNPTGVTEAFF. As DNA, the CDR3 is TGCGCCAGCAGCTCTAACCCGACAGGGGTTACTGAAGCTTTCTTT.

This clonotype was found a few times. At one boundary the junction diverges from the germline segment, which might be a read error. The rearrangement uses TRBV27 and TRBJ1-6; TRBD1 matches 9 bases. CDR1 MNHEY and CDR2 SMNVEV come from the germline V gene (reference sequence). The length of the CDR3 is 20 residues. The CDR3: CASSLFRGQGKASYNSPLHF. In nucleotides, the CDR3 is TGTGCCAGCAGTTTATTTAGAGGACAGGGGAAAGCCTCCTATAATTCTCCCCTCCACTTT.

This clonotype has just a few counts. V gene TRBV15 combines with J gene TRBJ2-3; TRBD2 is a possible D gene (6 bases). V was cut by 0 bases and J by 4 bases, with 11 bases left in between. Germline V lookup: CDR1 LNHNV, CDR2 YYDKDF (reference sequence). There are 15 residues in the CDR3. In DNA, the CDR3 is TGTGCCACCAGCAGAGATCAACTAGCCCCAGATACGCAGTATTTT. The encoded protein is CATSRDQLAPDTQYF.

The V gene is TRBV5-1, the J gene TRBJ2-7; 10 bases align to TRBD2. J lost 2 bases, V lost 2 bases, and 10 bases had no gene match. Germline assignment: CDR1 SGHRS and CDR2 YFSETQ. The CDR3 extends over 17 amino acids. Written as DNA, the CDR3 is TGCGCCAGCAGCTTAGCTAGCGGGAGTCCCTCAGCCTACGAGCAGTACTTC. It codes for CASSLASGSPSAYEQYF.

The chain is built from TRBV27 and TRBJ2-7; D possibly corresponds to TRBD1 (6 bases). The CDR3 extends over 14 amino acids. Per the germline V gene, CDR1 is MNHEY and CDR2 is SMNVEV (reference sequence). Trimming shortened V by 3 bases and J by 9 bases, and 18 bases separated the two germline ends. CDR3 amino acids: CASSLGAGALVQYF. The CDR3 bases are TGTGCCAGCAGTTTGGGGGCTGGGGCCCTCGTGCAGTACTTC.

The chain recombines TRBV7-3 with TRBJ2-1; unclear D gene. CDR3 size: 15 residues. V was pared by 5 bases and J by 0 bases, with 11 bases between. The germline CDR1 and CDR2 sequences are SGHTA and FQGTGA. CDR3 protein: CASSDVPSSYNEQFF. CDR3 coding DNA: TGTGCCAGCAGCGATGTCCCGAGCTCCTACAATGAGCAGTTCTTC.

CDR3 DNA sequence: TGCGCCAGCAGCTGGACTAGCGGGGGGCAAGAGACCCAGTACTTC. Translating gives CASSWTSGGQETQYF. V is TRBV5-1 and J is TRBJ2-5, with 14 nucleotides matching TRBD2. The CDR3 is made up of 15 amino acids. After removal of 3 bases from V and 2 bases from J, the junction contained 0 bases not matched to a gene. Germline V lookup: CDR1 SGHRS, CDR2 YFSETQ.